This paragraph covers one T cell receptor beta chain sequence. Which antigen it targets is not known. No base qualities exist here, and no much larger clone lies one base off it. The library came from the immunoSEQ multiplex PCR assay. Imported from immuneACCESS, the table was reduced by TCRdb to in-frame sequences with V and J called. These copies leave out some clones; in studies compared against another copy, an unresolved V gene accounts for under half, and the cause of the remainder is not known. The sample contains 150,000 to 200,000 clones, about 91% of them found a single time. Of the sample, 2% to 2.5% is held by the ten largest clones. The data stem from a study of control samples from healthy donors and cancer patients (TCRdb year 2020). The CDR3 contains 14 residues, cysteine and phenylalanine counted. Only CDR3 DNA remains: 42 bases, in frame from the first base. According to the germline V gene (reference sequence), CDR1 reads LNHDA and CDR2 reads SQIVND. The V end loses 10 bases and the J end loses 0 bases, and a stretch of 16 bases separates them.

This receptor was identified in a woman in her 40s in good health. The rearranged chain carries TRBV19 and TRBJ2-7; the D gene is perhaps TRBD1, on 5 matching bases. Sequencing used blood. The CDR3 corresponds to CATGLGLNSYEQYF. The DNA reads TGTGCCACAGGGTTGGGATTAAACTCCTACGAGCAGTACTTC. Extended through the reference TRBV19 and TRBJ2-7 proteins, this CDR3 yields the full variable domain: DGGITQSPKYLFRKEGQNVTLSCEQNLNHDAMYWYRQDPGQGLRLIYYSQIVNDFQKGDIAEGYSVSREKKESFPLTVTSAQKNPTAFYLCATGLGLNSYEQYFGPGTRLTVT.